Listed below are T cell receptor beta chains from one sample, sequenced in a study of control samples from healthy donors and cancer patients. Profiling relied on immunoSEQ multiplex PCR, and the TCRdb table lists in-frame clones only, not all of them. The profile covers 120,000 or so clones, with just under 90% appearing a single time and about 12% taken by the ten largest. Sequences were obtained from blood. The receptor set was obtained from a man aged 25 to 40 in good health. Both conserved end residues are part of each CDR3.

j_call	v_call	cdr3_length	cdr3_aa
TRBJ1-1	TRBV11-2	14	CASSLSTGGTEAFF
TRBJ2-3	TRBV10-2	12	CASTVGSDTQYF
TRBJ1-4	TRBV20-1	13	CSASGLFNEKLFF
TRBJ1-1	TRBV12-5	14	CASGPEGANTEAFF
TRBJ1-4	TRBV19	14	CASSTDATNEKLFF
TRBJ1-1	TRBV12-5	14	CASGLGTGGTEAFF
TRBJ2-5	TRBV5-1	15	CASSLQGAKQETQYF
TRBJ2-1	TRBV3-1/TRBV3-2	14	CASSHGQRDNEQFF
TRBJ1-1	TRBV24-1	15	CATSDGRTGRTEAFF
TRBJ1-1	TRBV11-2	17	CASSLTAGARGGTEAFF
TRBJ1-4	TRBV5-1	13	CASRRGSDEKLFF
TRBJ1-1	TRBV19	15	CASSSGGASNTEAFF
TRBJ1-5	TRBV15	14	CATSRVGSNQPQHF
TRBJ2-6	TRBV6-5	15	CASSLQGSGANVLTF
TRBJ1-4	TRBV14	15	CASSPLDDRGEKLFF
TRBJ2-2	TRBV3-1/TRBV3-2	16	CASSQNVPPNTGELFF
TRBJ1-3	TRBV12-3/TRBV12-4	13	CAADRSSGNTIYF
TRBJ1-6	TRBV12-5	14	CASGLVDGNSPLHF
TRBJ2-7	TRBV19	14	CASSIAGQPYEQYF
TRBJ1-1	TRBV10-1	16	CASSESQGTANTEAFF
TRBJ1-1	TRBV6-5	15	CASTPGGGERTEAFF
TRBJ1-2	TRBV7-8	14	CASSLGGGDYGYTF
TRBJ2-1	TRBV7-3	14	CASSPRGQWNEQFF
TRBJ1-4	TRBV7-2	16	CASSSGTAFTNEKLFF
TRBJ1-5	TRBV6-5	16	CASSFNRGQSNQPQHF
TRBJ2-7	TRBV7-9	14	CASSPRGSGGEQYF
TRBJ1-1	TRBV9	15	CASSVMSSMNTEAFF
TRBJ1-6	TRBV2	16	CASNEDRRRLGSPLHF
TRBJ2-7	TRBV5-1	13	CASSSRGEPEQYF
TRBJ1-4	TRBV4-2	14	CASSQPGRTEKLFF
TRBJ2-6	TRBV2	17	CASSEGGGLSGANVLTF
TRBJ1-1	TRBV5-1	14	CASSLGWGNTEAFF
TRBJ2-7	TRBV7-9	13	CASSLKGNHEQYF
TRBJ2-7	TRBV25-1	11	CASSDSYEQYF
TRBJ1-2	TRBV3-1/TRBV3-2	16	CASSQRSMAGGDGYTF
TRBJ1-1	TRBV6-5	13	CASSYGRATEAFF
TRBJ1-4	TRBV2	11	CASKTYEKLFF
TRBJ1-1	TRBV11-2	12	CASSLSRYEAFF
TRBJ1-6	TRBV11-3	16	CASSSEEGSYNSPLHF